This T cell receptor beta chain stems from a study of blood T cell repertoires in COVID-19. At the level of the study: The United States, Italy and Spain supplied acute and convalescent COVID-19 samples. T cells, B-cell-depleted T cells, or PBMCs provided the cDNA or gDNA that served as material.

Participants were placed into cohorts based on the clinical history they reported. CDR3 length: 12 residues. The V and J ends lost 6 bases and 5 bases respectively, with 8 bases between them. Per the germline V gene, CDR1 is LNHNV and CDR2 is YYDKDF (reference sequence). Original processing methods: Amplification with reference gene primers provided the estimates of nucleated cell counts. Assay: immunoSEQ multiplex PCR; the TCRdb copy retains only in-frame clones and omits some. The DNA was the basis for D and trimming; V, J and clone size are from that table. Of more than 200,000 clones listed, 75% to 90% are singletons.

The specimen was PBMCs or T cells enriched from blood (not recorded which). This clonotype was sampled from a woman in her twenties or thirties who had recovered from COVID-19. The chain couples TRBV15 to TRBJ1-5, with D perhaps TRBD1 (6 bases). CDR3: CATRTGDQPQHF. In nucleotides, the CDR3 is TGTGCCACCAGGACAGGAGATCAGCCCCAGCATTTT.